This entry lists 7 T cell receptor beta chains sequenced from one sample in a study of T cells in localized non-small cell lung cancer. This table comes from immunoSEQ multiplex PCR, and its TCRdb copy is limited to in-frame clones, with some not included. The table has 15,000 to 25,000 clones, about 91% seen once. The sequencing used peripheral blood, collected before any cancer treatment. The receptors come from a man aged 40 to 70 with stage I lung adenocarcinoma.

The chain links TRBV19 to TRBJ2-3, with 7 bases fitting TRBD1. Germline V gene sequence: CDR1 LNHDA, CDR2 SQIVND (reference sequence). The trim removed 6 bases at V and 0 bases at J, leaving 6 bases unmatched. The CDR3 totals 15 residues. CDR3 protein: CASSGTATSTDTQYF. The CDR3 region has the DNA TGTGCCAGTAGCGGGACAGCCACTAGCACAGATACGCAGTATTTT.

The chain recombines TRBV15 with TRBJ1-4, with 8 bases matching TRBD1. Trimming at V came to 5 bases and at J to 4 bases, leaving 6 bases not matched to a gene. CDR1 is LNHNV, CDR2 YYDKDF, per germline (reference sequence). The CDR3 extends over 15 amino acids. CDR3 nucleotide sequence: TGTGCCACCAGCGTAACAGGGGGACTTAATGAAAAACTGTTTTTT. Encoded protein: CATSVTGGLNEKLFF.

This chain links TRBV5-1 with TRBJ2-1, with unresolved D. The CDR3 totals 13 residues. Germline CDR1 SGHRS, CDR2 YFSETQ. Trimming took 1 base from V and 4 from J, leaving 6 bases between them. This CDR3 reads CASSLNSYNEQFF. The CDR3 nucleotides are TGCGCCAGCAGCTTGAATTCATACAATGAGCAGTTCTTC.

The genes are TRBV6-1 and TRBJ2-7; D is unresolved. From germline, CDR1 is MNHNS and CDR2 SASEGT. Trimming removed 5 bases at V and 3 bases at J, with 8 bases between. This CDR3 comprises 12 residues. For the CDR3, the DNA is TGTGCCAGCAGTCCCGGGTACTACGAGCAGTACTTC. This gives the protein CASSPGYYEQYF.

The CDR3 nucleotides are TGTGCCAGCAGCCAAGGTCGGATTGATGGGGCCAACGTCCTGACTTTC. Translation gives CASSQGRIDGANVLTF. The V and J genes are TRBV4-2 and TRBJ2-6; D remains unclear. The CDR3 runs 16 residues. The V gene lost 1 base and the J gene lost 3 bases, with 10 bases spanning the gap. Germline CDR1 and CDR2: LGHNA and YNFKEQ.

This chain links TRBV30 with TRBJ1-1; weak D call: TRBD1 (6 bases). Germline V gene data show CDR1 as GTSNPN and CDR2 as SVGIG (reference sequence). The CDR3 is made up of 14 amino acids. With 2 bases removed from V and 0 bases from J, the gap between germline ends came to 10 bases. In nucleotides, the CDR3 is TGTGCCTGGAGTATAGGGGGAATGAACACTGAAGCTTTCTTT. It translates to CAWSIGGMNTEAFF.

This clone has a single count. V is TRBV25-1 and J is TRBJ2-3; 9 bases map to TRBD2. The CDR3 has 16 amino acids. Germline CDR1 MGHDK, CDR2 SYGVNS. V trimming: 6 bases; J trimming: 3 bases; junction bases outside the gene matches: 10. CDR3 protein: CASSLGRGGITDTQYF. DNA of the CDR3: TGTGCCAGCAGCCTCGGGCGGGGGGGTATAACAGATACGCAGTATTTT.